A single sample is the source of the 32 T cell receptor beta chains below, sequenced in a study of blood T cell repertoires in COVID-19. TCRdb's table, derived via immunoSEQ multiplex PCR, lists solely in-frame clones and lacks some. The sample contains about 34,000 clones, roughly 80% of which appear only once. The sequenced sample consisted of peripheral blood. The receptors were gathered from a woman aged 55-69 years with acute or convalescent COVID-19.

V usage is TRBV29-1 and J usage is TRBJ1-2, with 8 bases aligning to TRBD1. With V trimmed by 6 bases and J by 3 bases, 12 bases remained unmatched. The germline V gene has CDR1 SQVTM and CDR2 ANQGSEA. The CDR3 loop spans 15 amino acids. The CDR3 sequence is CSVSRQGRGDYGYTF. The CDR3 region has the DNA TGCAGCGTGAGCCGACAGGGGCGCGGGGACTATGGCTACACCTTC. The variable domain in full, completed from reference TRBV29-1 and TRBJ1-2, reads SAVISQKPSRDICQRGTSLTIQCQVDSQVTMMFWYRQQPGQSLTLIATANQGSEATYESGFVIDKFPISRPNLTFSTLTVSNMSPEDSSIYLCSVSRQGRGDYGYTFGSGTRLTVV.

This clone appeared once. The rearrangement uses TRBV6-5 and TRBJ2-7, with D possibly TRBD2 on 5 matching bases. The CDR3 runs to 14 residues. V dropped 2 bases and J dropped 0 bases, with 8 bases sitting between them. CDR1 is MNHEY, CDR2 SVGAGI, per germline. The DNA of the CDR3 is TGTGCCAGCAGTTACAGGGAGCACTCCTACGAGCAGTACTTC. This codes for CASSYREHSYEQYF.

The chain links TRBV4-2 to TRBJ1-1; D might be TRBD1 (6 bases). Trimming shortened V by 4 bases and J by 0 bases, and 21 bases separated the two germline ends. The germline V gene has CDR1 LGHNA and CDR2 YNFKEQ. This CDR3 is built from 18 residues. CDR3 protein: CASSPAQGRVYMNTEAFF. The CDR3 bases are TGTGCCAGCAGCCCTGCACAGGGACGAGTATACATGAACACTGAAGCTTTCTTT.

The V and J genes are TRBV11-2 and TRBJ2-2, with D perhaps TRBD1 (6 bases). V was pared by 0 bases and J by 4 bases, with 9 bases between. Germline V CDR1 and CDR2: SGHAT, FQNNGV. The CDR3 is 15 amino acids. The CDR3 DNA reads as TGTGCCAGCAGCTTAGATACAGGGCCCACCGGGGAGCTGTTTTTT. The encoded protein is CASSLDTGPTGELFF.

The V gene is TRBV6-2 or TRBV6-3, the J gene TRBJ2-7; possibly TRBD2 for D (6 bases). V lost 1 base and J lost 11, with 9 bases in between. Germline CDR1 MNHEY, CDR2 SVGEGT. The CDR3 extends over 11 amino acids. CDR3 loop: CASSYWDSEYF. CDR3 DNA: TGTGCCAGCAGTTACTGGGACTCTGAGTACTTC.

This rearrangement joins TRBV10-3 to TRBJ1-2; maybe TRBD1 (5 bases). The ends were cut back, 2 bases at V and 2 bases at J, with 9 bases in the middle. The CDR3 is 14 residues long. Germline lookup yields CDR1 ENHRY and CDR2 SYGVKD. Here the CDR3 DNA reads TGTGCCATCAGTGAGAAGGGGAGGAACTATGGCTACACCTTC. It translates to CAISEKGRNYGYTF.

V gene TRBV9 combines with J gene TRBJ2-7; D might be TRBD1 (6 bases). Germline V gene sequence: CDR1 SGDLS, CDR2 YYNGEE. This CDR3 has 15 residues. Trimming shortened V by 3 bases and J by 3 bases, and 16 bases separated the two germline ends. The CDR3 spells CASSGRDTQHYEQYF. In DNA, the CDR3 is TGTGCCAGCAGCGGCCGGGACACCCAACACTACGAGCAGTACTTC. The variable domain in full, with the rest retrieved from reference TRBV9 and TRBJ2-7, is DSGVTQTPKHLITATGQRVTLRCSPRSGDLSVYWYQQSLDQGLQFLIQYYNGEERAKGNILERFSAQQFPDLHSELNLSSLELGDSALYFCASSGRDTQHYEQYFGPGTRLTVT.

The rearrangement joins TRBV19 to TRBJ1-1; D is unresolved. This CDR3 contains 17 residues. Germline assignment: CDR1 LNHDA and CDR2 SQIVND (reference sequence). V was trimmed by 0 bases and J by 1 base, leaving 15 bases between them. CDR3 sequence (DNA): TGTGCCAGTAGTATAGAGTTGGTTGAACAGTGGAACACTGAAGCTTTCTTT. Its translation is CASSIELVEQWNTEAFF.

This chain links TRBV5-1 with TRBJ1-1, with TRBD1 as a possible D gene (6 bases). Trimming removed 2 bases at V and 7 bases at J, with 15 bases between. In germline, CDR1 is SGHRS, CDR2 YFSETQ. The CDR3 is made up of 14 amino acids. CDR3 amino acids: CASSFTGLSIEAFF. CDR3 coding DNA: TGCGCCAGCAGCTTTACAGGGCTTTCGATTGAAGCTTTCTTT.

This clone was seen once. The V call is TRBV28, the J call TRBJ2-3; 15 bases are shared with TRBD2. Losses at the gene ends were 5 bases for V and 4 bases for J; bases not matched to a gene: 7. Germline V lookup: CDR1 MDHEN, CDR2 SYDVKM. The CDR3 has 17 amino acids. In DNA, the CDR3 is TGTGCCAGCAGTCTAAAAAGGACTAGCGGGGGGGCAGATACGCAGTATTTT. Its protein product is CASSLKRTSGGADTQYF.

The V and J genes are TRBV5-1 and TRBJ2-3; 9 bases match TRBD1. Per germline, CDR1 SGHRS and CDR2 YFSETQ. CDR3 length: 20 residues. V lost 1 base and J lost 5; bases outside the gene matches: 20. The CDR3 coding sequence is TGCGCCAGCAGCTTGTATGCCACAGGGGGCGCGGTTGGGCTTGAAGATACGCAGTATTTT. Amino acid sequence: CASSLYATGGAVGLEDTQYF.

CDR3 residues: CASSKEIRDTGHNEQFF. The CDR3 coding sequence is TGTGCCAGCAGCAAGGAAATCCGGGATACGGGCCACAATGAGCAGTTCTTC. The rearrangement uses TRBV7-3 and TRBJ2-1; D is possibly TRBD2 (5 bases). Trimming removed 5 bases at V and 5 bases at J, with 22 bases between. The CDR3 consists of 17 residues. Germline V gives CDR1 SGHTA, CDR2 FQGTGA.

The chain carries TRBV14 and TRBJ1-2; TRBD1 agrees at 10 bases. The germline CDR1 and CDR2 sequences are SGHDN and FVKESK. With 0 bases clipped from V and 5 bases from J, the junction kept 9 bases outside the gene matches. This CDR3 has 17 amino acids. The CDR3 here is CASSQDHGQGVGYGYTF. Written as DNA, the CDR3 is TGTGCCAGCAGCCAAGACCACGGACAGGGGGTCGGTTATGGCTACACCTTC.

This clone showed up just once. The rearrangement uses TRBV5-6 and TRBJ1-5; D may be TRBD1 (6 bases). Germline assignment: CDR1 SGHDT and CDR2 YYEEEE. This CDR3 has 13 amino acids. The V end was cut by 5 bases, the J end by 7 bases, with 13 bases between. In DNA, the CDR3 is TGTGCCAGCAGGAAGGGGGGGGACCAGCCCCAGCATTTT. Translating it yields CASRKGGDQPQHF. The entire variable domain, with the rest obtained from reference TRBV5-6 and TRBJ1-5, is as follows: DAGVTQSPTHLIKTRGQQVTLRCSPKSGHDTVSWYQQALGQGPQFIFQYYEEEERQRGNFPDRFSGHQFPNYSSELNVNALLLGDSALYLCASRKGGDQPQHFGDGTRLSIL.

The chain is built from TRBV18 and TRBJ2-3, with 12 bases identical to TRBD2. This CDR3 comprises 17 residues. The germline V gene has CDR1 KGHSH and CDR2 LQKENI. V gave up 3 bases and J gave up 1 base; unmatched junction bases: 5. The CDR3 DNA reads as TGTGCCAGCTCACCTTACCGACTAGCGGGGGGCACAGATACGCAGTATTTT. Residues: CASSPYRLAGGTDTQYF. Combining the CDR3 with reference TRBV18 and TRBJ2-3 gives the whole variable domain NAGVMQNPRHLVRRRGQEARLRCSPMKGHSHVYWYRQLPEEGLKFMVYLQKENIIDESGMPKERFSAEFPKEGPSILRIQQVVRGDSAAYFCASSPYRLAGGTDTQYFGPGTRLTVL.

The chain uses TRBV27 and TRBJ1-1, with TRBD1 identical over 7 bases. The germline V gene encodes CDR1 MNHEY and CDR2 SMNVEV (reference sequence). This CDR3 is built from 15 residues. Trimming removed 6 bases from V and 4 bases from J; junction bases left unmatched: 11. CDR3 in amino acids: CASRRGTASFTEAFF. The CDR3 region has the DNA TGTGCCAGCAGACGAGGGACAGCCAGTTTCACTGAAGCTTTCTTT.

The chain links TRBV6-2 or TRBV6-3 to TRBJ1-1; D not certain. Germline assignment: CDR1 MNHEY and CDR2 SVGEGT. The CDR3 has 13 residues. V was clipped by 4 bases and J by 1 base, with 7 bases between them. The CDR3 loop reads CASSFSGNTEAFF. DNA for the CDR3: TGTGCCAGCAGTTTCAGTGGGAACACTGAAGCTTTCTTT.

CDR3 sequence: CASSGLAGTNTGELFF. DNA for the CDR3: TGTGCCAGCAGTGGACTAGCGGGTACGAACACCGGGGAGCTGTTTTTT. The V call is TRBV6-1, the J call TRBJ2-2; 10 bases are shared with TRBD2. This CDR3 is 16 amino acids long. The V gene end was trimmed by 4 bases and the J gene end by 0 bases; junction bases not matched to a gene: 2. Germline lookup yields CDR1 MNHNS and CDR2 SASEGT.

The chain combines TRBV5-6 with TRBJ1-1; TRBD1 is a possible D gene (5 bases). Germline V lookup: CDR1 SGHDT, CDR2 YYEEEE. V was clipped by 4 bases and J by 8 bases, with 18 bases between them. The CDR3 runs to 14 residues. The CDR3 DNA follows: TGTGCCAGCAGCCGCCCGGGAGGGGTATCGGAAGCTTTCTTT. This sequence encodes CASSRPGGVSEAFF.

This clone occurred a few times. The chain recombines TRBV12-2 with TRBJ2-4; TRBD1 was called by the table and not checked on the DNA. TRBV12-2 constitutes a pseudogene. The CDR3 covers 13 residues. The CDR3 sequence is CANPGQVQNIQYF. CDR3 in DNA: TGTGCAAACCCCGGACAGGTACAAAACATTCAGTACTTC.

The rearrangement links TRBV2 to TRBJ2-3; maybe TRBD2 (6 bases). V lost 3 bases and J lost 6, with 10 bases in between. Germline-derived CDR1 and CDR2 are SNHLY and FYNNEI. The length of the CDR3 is 13 residues. The CDR3 nucleotides are TGTGCCAGCAGTGATTTTGGGGGGGATACGCAGTATTTT. Its translation: CASSDFGGDTQYF.

This clone occurred once. The V gene is TRBV9, the J gene TRBJ2-1, with D possibly matching TRBD1 (6 bases). Trimming pared 3 bases from V and 14 bases from J, leaving 15 bases between. Germline values: CDR1 SGDLS, CDR2 YYNGEE. The CDR3 extends over 12 amino acids. CDR3 region: CASSGSGTREFF. The CDR3 coding sequence is TGTGCCAGCAGCGGATCCGGGACACGAGAGTTCTTC.

V usage is TRBV5-1 and J usage is TRBJ1-1, with D perhaps TRBD1 (5 bases). There are 13 residues in the CDR3. V dropped 4 bases and J dropped 6 bases, with 13 bases sitting between them. CDR1 is SGHRS, CDR2 YFSETQ, per germline. The CDR3 here is CASSPDSAAEAFF. The DNA of the CDR3 is TGCGCCAGCAGCCCTGACAGTGCCGCTGAAGCTTTCTTT.

The chain uses TRBV28 and TRBJ2-7, with D possibly matching TRBD2 (6 bases). The V gene's germline CDR1 is MDHEN and CDR2 SYDVKM. The length of the CDR3 is 17 residues. The V end was cut by 4 bases, the J end by 4 bases, with 23 bases between. The CDR3: CASSSNIDAVREYEQYF. The CDR3 bases are TGTGCCAGCAGTTCGAACATAGACGCGGTCCGGGAGTACGAGCAGTACTTC.

V is TRBV7-8 and J is TRBJ2-2; 9 nucleotides line up with TRBD1. J lost 8 bases, V lost 5 bases, and 9 bases had no gene match. Germline V CDR1 and CDR2: SGHVS, FQNEAQ. The CDR3 is 15 amino acids. The CDR3 sequence is CASSPRDRDSGELFF. Written as DNA, the CDR3 is TGTGCCAGCAGCCCCCGGGACAGGGATTCAGGGGAGCTGTTTTTT.

The genes are TRBV4-2 and TRBJ1-2, with 7 bases lining up with TRBD1. The CDR3 runs 14 residues. CDR1 and CDR2 (germline): LGHNA, YNFKEQ. After removal of 0 bases from V and 7 bases from J, the junction contained 5 bases not matched to a gene. The CDR3 loop is CASSQDLTGSGYTF. CDR3 nucleotides: TGTGCCAGCAGCCAAGATTTGACAGGGTCTGGCTACACCTTC.

This rearrangement joins TRBV30 to TRBJ1-2; 9 bases map to TRBD1. This CDR3 contains 13 residues. The V segment lost 5 bases and the J segment 6 bases; nucleotides outside the gene matches: 7. The germline V gene encodes CDR1 GTSNPN and CDR2 SVGIG (reference sequence). The CDR3 nucleotides are TGTGCCTGGCGGGACAGGGCCTCAAATGGCTACACCTTC. Protein product: CAWRDRASNGYTF.

As concerns this clone: The same CDR3 also results from other DNA sequences found in this sample. In DNA form, the CDR3 reads TGTGCCAGCAGCAGGGGCAATCAGCCCCAGCATTTT. Encoded protein: CASSRGNQPQHF. This chain joins TRBV27 and TRBJ1-5; weak D call: TRBD1 (5 bases). The CDR3 covers 12 residues. The germline V gene encodes CDR1 MNHEY and CDR2 SMNVEV (reference sequence). Deletions cut 6 bases from V and 2 bases from J, with 5 bases between.

The chain recombines TRBV5-5 with TRBJ1-1; D might be TRBD1 (6 bases). CDR1 is SGHKS and CDR2 is YYEKEE in the germline V gene (reference sequence). The V gene lost 3 bases and the J gene lost 2 bases, with 14 bases spanning the gap. The CDR3 runs 15 residues. The CDR3 spells CASSWKAGDNTEAFF. The DNA for the CDR3 is TGTGCCAGCAGCTGGAAGGCAGGGGATAACACTGAAGCTTTCTTT.

V usage is TRBV10-2 and J usage is TRBJ2-1; 11 nucleotides align to TRBD1. This CDR3 has 17 amino acids. Germline CDR1 WSHSY, CDR2 SAAADI. V was pared by 3 bases and J by 10 bases, with 14 bases of the junction left unmatched. The CDR3 nucleotides are TGCGCCAGCAGTGATTTCTCAGCCGGACAGGGGGCGGACGAGCAGTTCTTC. Protein product: CASSDFSAGQGADEQFF.

The chain combines TRBV6-5 with TRBJ2-3; tentative D call: TRBD2 (5 bases). Between the trimmed V and J ends, which lost 1 base and 4 bases, there was a span of 12 bases. CDR1 is MNHEY, CDR2 SVGAGI, per germline. CDR3 size: 15 residues. CDR3 amino acids: CASSYLATGSDTQYF. In DNA form, the CDR3 reads TGTGCCAGCAGTTACTTGGCGACGGGGTCAGATACGCAGTATTTT.

The rearrangement joins TRBV5-8 to TRBJ2-1; the D gene is possibly TRBD1 (5 bases). The germline gives CDR1 SGHTS, CDR2 YDEGEE. The CDR3 consists of 15 residues. The V end was cut by 2 bases, the J end by 2 bases, with 11 bases between. This CDR3 reads CASSLRQGTYNEQFF. DNA for the CDR3: TGTGCCAGCAGCTTACGGCAGGGAACCTACAATGAGCAGTTCTTC. The variable domain in full, completed from reference TRBV5-8 and TRBJ2-1, reads EAGVTQSPTHLIKTRGQQATLRCSPISGHTSVYWYQQALGLGLQFLLWYDEGEERNRGNFPPRFSGRQFPNYSSELNVNALELEDSALYLCASSLRQGTYNEQFFGPGTRLTVL.